This T cell receptor beta chain was profiled in a study of cytomegalovirus exposure and HLA in healthy donors. Trimming shortened V by 1 base and J by 5 bases, and 11 bases separated the two germline ends. Germline V gene sequence: CDR1 MNHNY, CDR2 SVGAGI (reference sequence). CDR3 length: 14 residues. The PCR was carried out with 60 Vbeta primers and 13 Jbeta primers. Profiled with immunoSEQ multiplex PCR; TCRdb holds only in-frame clones, not every one. Here the sample spans some 130,000 clones, 60% to 75% being singletons. Healthy bone marrow donors supplied every sample. The study sampled nominally healthy donors, though unrecorded immune exposures were likely. The study did not record CMV serostatus for this donor.

Sequenced input: PBMCs. The receptor was isolated from a human donor in good health. The chain joins TRBV6-6 to TRBJ2-5, with D tentatively TRBD1 (6 bases). The CDR3 sequence: CASSYLQGGETQYF. DNA of the CDR3: TGTGCCAGCAGTTACTTACAGGGCGGGGAGACCCAGTACTTC.